A selection of T cell receptor beta chains follows, all from one sample in a study of blood T cell repertoires in COVID-19. The data were produced by immunoSEQ multiplex PCR, yet TCRdb's version contains in-frame clones alone and is incomplete. The sample shows about 320,000 clones, 85% of them seen only once. What was sequenced was PBMCs or T cells enriched from blood (not recorded which). The receptor source for this set is a woman aged 25 to 39 who had been exposed to COVID-19. Both conserved end residues are trimmed from each CDR3. D genes are given only for firm matches.

D gene	V gene	CDR3 protein
.	TRBV29-1	SVRAGSEAF
TRBD2	TRBV7-3	ASSSGPGPSGSGEQF
TRBD1	TRBV4-1	ASSQAFGTGVFDTEAF
.	TRBV30	AWSVGGGYT
TRBD1	TRBV4-1	ASSLGQGKTYEQY
.	TRBV7-2	ASSSALTEAF
.	TRBV7-9	ASSPGNSDTQY
.	TRBV5-1	ASSSDYGEQY
TRBD1	TRBV5-5	ASSPEGGNGYT
.	TRBV5-4	ASSQQGANTEAF
TRBD2	TRBV9	ASSVHPPHRTSGSVNEQF
TRBD1	TRBV7-8	ASSLAPGQMNTEAF
.	TRBV4-2	ASSLHTNSPLH
.	TRBV5-6	ASSLRGQRGDTQY
TRBD1	TRBV5-1	ASSIRDSWNTEAF
TRBD2	TRBV7-2	ASSLSGRGLAGGGEQY
.	TRBV28	ASSRQYNEQF
.	TRBV28	ASSRGGVGNQPQH
TRBD1	TRBV7-9	ASSLMTGNNSPLH
.	TRBV2	ASSSESYEQY
.	TRBV19	ASSQSWTEAF
TRBD1	TRBV5-4	ASSPGQGSSYEQY
TRBD2	TRBV27	ASSLNGLATYDTQY
.	TRBV30	AWSDIITGRRELF
.	TRBV12-3/TRBV12-4	ASSFNSPLH
.	TRBV7-9	ASSLVVGATNEKLF
TRBD1	TRBV6-1	ASSEGKGTGTYYGYT
TRBD1	TRBV3-1/TRBV3-2	ASSQTGGFSPLH
TRBD2	TRBV2	ASSEGLAGNGETQY
.	TRBV3-1/TRBV3-2	ASSNLDRGYEQY
.	TRBV27	ASSPYGLRGEKLF
.	TRBV7-2	ASSLASEREQF
.	TRBV7-8	ASSLDSVTNEKLF
TRBD2	TRBV7-3	ASSLTVASGYNEQF
TRBD1	TRBV5-6	ASSLRAGGNYGYT
TRBD1	TRBV2	ASSLLGQGEGYGYT
TRBD1	TRBV7-6	ASSFRDRDPYGYT
.	TRBV6-2/TRBV6-3	ASSYRGHEQY
.	TRBV10-1	ASSRQGLGTQY
TRBD2	TRBV6-5	ASSSPRGALYEQY
TRBD1	TRBV19	ASSPETGGFGSPLH
.	TRBV10-2	ASKDQGINTEAF
.	TRBV28	ASSLLQDNSPLH
.	TRBV6-5	ASRRGPEQTEAF
TRBD2	TRBV27	ASRLAANNEQF
.	TRBV19	ASSLPWRQVGVEKLF
.	TRBV3-1/TRBV3-2	ASSQGTRGYEKLF
.	TRBV11-1	ASSRYRNEKLF
.	TRBV7-2	ASSPPGLKTGELF
.	TRBV19	ASSISGVRTEAF
TRBD2	TRBV2	ASSGGLAGQETQY
TRBD1	TRBV25-1	ASSDLTGVHEQY
.	TRBV28	ASSHGLFSNQPQH
TRBD1	TRBV5-1	ASRPSGQDSEAF
.	TRBV12-3/TRBV12-4	ASSLTREKLF
.	TRBV6-5	ASSYLGGLSETQY
.	TRBV7-8	ASSRNRLIYHLLNYLVGYT
TRBD2	TRBV7-9	ASSLVASGVRNEQF